This T cell receptor beta chain was retrieved from a study of blood T cell repertoires in COVID-19. Clones were sequenced by immunoSEQ multiplex PCR, and TCRdb holds only the in-frame ones, with some missing. The sample carries approximately 23,000 clones, around 90% recorded once. J lost 2 bases, V lost 2 bases, and 4 bases had no gene match. This CDR3 region has 18 residues. Germline V lookup: CDR1 SGHAT, CDR2 FQNNGV. This receptor was obtained from a woman of 80 years or more with active COVID-19. The sequenced material came from peripheral blood. J is TRBJ2-3 and V is TRBV11-2; 16 bases line up with TRBD2. CDR3 residues: CASSLSGLAGGPTDTQYF. The CDR3, as DNA: TGTGCCAGCAGCTTATCGGGACTAGCGGGGGGGCCCACAGATACGCAGTATTTT.